Listed here is a single T cell receptor beta chain. Its antigen is not identified. This sample is part of a study of cytomegalovirus exposure and HLA in healthy donors. Study details: Prior work identified around 100 million unique TCR beta sequences in some 180 million T cells. Study outcomes and limitations: V segments that were indistinguishable, TRBV6-2 and TRBV6-3 among them, were omitted from analysis. TCR beta V- and J-gene trimming, according to a later analysis, was linked to a missense DCLRE1C variant.

The CDR3 extends over 14 amino acids. Germline lookup yields CDR1 PRHDT and CDR2 FYEKMQ (reference sequence). J gave up 3 bases and V 5 bases, and 2 bases lay outside the gene matches. The PCR contained 60 Vbeta and 13 Jbeta primers. The repertoire was sequenced with immunoSEQ multiplex PCR; TCRdb's copy has only in-frame clones and lacks some. This sample has about 130,000 clones, with roughly 70% found just once. The specimen sequenced was PBMCs. The chain employs TRBV13 and TRBJ2-7, with TRBD2 matching 12 bases. The origin of this receptor is a man younger than 35 in good health and CMV-seropositive. CDR3 sequence: CASSPSGGVYEQYF. The CDR3 bases are TGTGCCAGCAGCCCTAGCGGGGGGGTCTACGAGCAGTACTTC.